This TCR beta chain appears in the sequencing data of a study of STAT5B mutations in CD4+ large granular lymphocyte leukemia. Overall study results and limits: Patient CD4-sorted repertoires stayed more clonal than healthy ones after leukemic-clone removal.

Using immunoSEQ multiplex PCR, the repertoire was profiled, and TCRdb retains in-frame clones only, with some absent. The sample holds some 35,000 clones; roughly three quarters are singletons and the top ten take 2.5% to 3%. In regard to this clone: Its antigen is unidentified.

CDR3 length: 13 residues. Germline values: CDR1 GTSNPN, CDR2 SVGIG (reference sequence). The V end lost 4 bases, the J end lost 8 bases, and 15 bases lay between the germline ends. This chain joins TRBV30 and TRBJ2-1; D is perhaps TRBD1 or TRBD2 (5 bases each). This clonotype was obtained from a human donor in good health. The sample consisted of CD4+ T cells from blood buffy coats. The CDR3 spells CAWKRRGTHEQFF. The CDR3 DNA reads TGTGCCTGGAAGAGAAGAGGGACCCATGAGCAGTTCTTC.